The T cell receptor beta chain described here comes from a study of T-cell reconstitution after alpha-beta-depleted transplantation in children. Study findings and constraints: Surviving recipient cells, namely T cells and thymic progenitors, were the source of high day-60 TCRbeta diversity in some patients. Approximately two months post-transplant, alpha-beta T cells reportedly originated from several hundred expanded graft clones.

The TCRbeta library was prepared with unique molecular identifiers. TCRdb ran MiXCR on the PCR reads and lists one entry per CDR3 protein. The profile shows about a million distinct CDR3 sequences, about 29% of them singletons. Trimming removed 7 bases from V and 0 bases from J, with 10 bases in between. The CDR3 sequence is 14 residues long. This clonotype was seen a few times. What it binds is not known. The source is a boy in the first two years of life who had a stem cell transplant for SCID, so the T cells may come from the graft donor. Specimen: PBMCs, mostly from graft donor cells, collected 360 days after TCRalphabeta/CD19-depleted stem cell transplant. J is TRBJ2-1 and V is TRBV12-3 or TRBV12-4; unclear D gene. This CDR3 reads CASNVLSSYNEQFF. Written as DNA, the CDR3 is TGTGCCAGCAATGTTCTGAGCTCCTACAATGAGCAGTTCTTC.